Listed below are T cell receptor beta chains from one sample, sequenced in a study of regulatory T cells in long-lasting Graves disease. TCRdb processed the multiplex PCR reads anew with MiXCR; each CDR3 protein has one entry. The sample carries around 450,000 distinct CDR3 sequences, under 20% recorded once. These records were also assigned to another study, of T cells in Graves' hyperthyroidism and ophthalmopathy.

This specimen was peripheral blood mononuclear cells (PBMCs), taken at new diagnosis, from a patient treated with antithyroid drugs. These TCRs come from a man aged 40-49 years with Graves disease. The CDR3 runs from the conserved cysteine through the conserved F or W. A D gene is named only where the DNA matches it firmly. Clone size appears in some rows only: once, few, many, or a class for an expanded clone.

V gene	J gene	clone size	D gene	CDR3 protein	CDR3 DNA
TRBV5-5	TRBJ1-2	many	.	CASSLGQFSTPRDGYTF	TGTGCCAGCAGCTTGGGACAGTTCTCCACTCCGAGGGATGGCTACACCTTC
TRBV24-1	TRBJ2-7	many	TRBD2	CATSDPTSGRSPYEQYF	TGTGCCACCAGTGACCCAACTAGCGGGAGATCCCCCTACGAGCAGTACTTC
TRBV29-1	TRBJ2-3	few	TRBD2	CSVSPSAGGPQYF	TGCAGCGTTTCCCCATCAGCGGGAGGGCCCCAGTATTTT
TRBV2	TRBJ2-1	many	TRBD2	CASSVLAVNNEQFF	TGTGCCAGCAGTGTACTAGCGGTTAACAATGAGCAGTTCTTC
TRBV12-3/TRBV12-4	TRBJ2-1	many	.	CATAGREVSEQFF	TGTGCCACGGCGGGTAGGGAAGTGAGTGAGCAGTTCTTC
TRBV4-1	TRBJ2-5	.	.	CASSQNTQETQYF	TGCGCCAGCAGCCAAAACACACAAGAGACCCAGTACTTC
TRBV27	TRBJ2-1	.	.	CASSQNPRPYSEQFF	TGTGCCAGCAGTCAAAACCCCAGGCCCTACAGTGAGCAGTTCTTC
TRBV28	TRBJ1-2	many	TRBD1	CASSLSQGAMEHTF	TGTGCCAGCAGTTTATCACAGGGGGCCATGGAACACACCTTC
TRBV20-1	TRBJ2-1	.	.	CSARGGKIYNEQFF	TGCAGTGCTAGAGGGGGTAAAATATACAATGAGCAGTTCTTC
TRBV20-1	TRBJ1-3	.	.	CSARGAGDTGNTIYF	TGCAGTGCTAGAGGGGCAGGGGATACTGGAAACACCATATATTTT
TRBV28	TRBJ1-6	many	TRBD1	CASSPPGQGPRLSHSPLHF	TGTGCCAGCAGTCCACCGGGACAGGGGCCCCGACTTAGTCATTCACCCCTCCACTTT
TRBV28	TRBJ2-7	many	TRBD2	CASNWGGVAYEQYF	TGTGCCAGCAACTGGGGGGGGGTCGCCTACGAGCAGTACTTC
TRBV19	TRBJ2-1	few	TRBD2	CASSMENLAGGNEQFF	TGTGCCAGTAGTATGGAGAACCTAGCGGGAGGCAATGAGCAGTTCTTC
TRBV20-1	TRBJ2-5	many	TRBD2	CSARDPAGHQETQYF	TGCAGTGCTAGAGATCCAGCGGGGCACCAAGAGACCCAGTACTTC
TRBV7-2	TRBJ1-6	few	.	CASSLLGYNSPLHF	TGTGCCAGCAGCTTACTTGGCTATAATTCACCCCTCCACTTT
TRBV13	TRBJ2-7	.	TRBD2	CASSLAGLAGSSYEQYF	TGTGCCAGCAGCTTAGCTGGACTAGCGGGTAGCTCCTACGAGCAGTACTTC
TRBV5-1	TRBJ2-6	many	TRBD2	CASSSLAGTTGANVLTF	TGCGCCAGCAGCTCGCTAGCGGGAACTACTGGGGCCAACGTCCTGACTTTC